This T cell receptor (beta chain) was documented in a study of cytomegalovirus exposure and HLA in healthy donors. Study-wide context: An early data release held tens of millions of unique TCRs from HLA-typed donors.

Broader study findings: A prior analysis recorded that most TCR beta V segments were productive about 87% or about 30% of the time. Later on, an analysis tied some 17,000 TCR beta sequences to HLA alleles at 0.05 false discovery rate. An assumption of roughly uniform sequencing depth across donors underlay the presence/absence analyses.

The PCR employed 60 Vbeta primers together with 13 Jbeta primers. TCRdb's copy holds only in-frame clones and misses some; the assay was immunoSEQ multiplex PCR. The sample shows roughly 100,000 clones, 70% to 80% of them seen only once. This clone was counted a few times. What it binds is not known. V was clipped by 3 bases and J by 3 bases; unmatched bases: 11. Germline lookup yields CDR1 SGHRS and CDR2 YFSETQ. The CDR3 length is 16 residues. Sequencing was carried out using PBMCs. The sequence derives from a woman between 55 and 75 years old in good health and CMV-seropositive. V gene TRBV5-1 combines with J gene TRBJ1-2, with 7 bases matching TRBD1. As DNA, the CDR3 is TGCGCCAGCAGCTGGGTCCGGGACAGAAAGTACTATGGCTACACCTTC. It is translated as CASSWVRDRKYYGYTF.